One and the same sample provided the 9 T cell receptor beta chains below, sequenced in a study of blood T cell repertoires in COVID-19. The assay was immunoSEQ multiplex PCR, and TCRdb's table has in-frame clones only and misses some. The sample has about 270,000 clones; 80% to 90% are singletons. The source material was peripheral blood. Source of these receptors: a woman aged 70-85 years with acute or convalescent COVID-19.

This clone was counted a single time. The chain employs TRBV5-1 and TRBJ2-1; weak D call: TRBD1 (6 bases). Germline V gives CDR1 SGHRS, CDR2 YFSETQ. CDR3 length: 14 residues. V lost 3 bases and J lost 8, with 15 bases in between. CDR3 sequence (DNA): TGCGCCAGCAGCTGGGCAGACAGGCGAGATGAGCAGTTCTTC. It is translated as CASSWADRRDEQFF. The full variable domain, completed using reference TRBV5-1 and TRBJ2-1, is KAGVTQTPRYLIKTRGQQVTLSCSPISGHRSVSWYQQTPGQGLQFLFEYFSETQRNKGNFPGRFSGRQFSNSRSEMNVSTLELGDSALYLCASSWADRRDEQFFGPGTRLTVL.

The rearrangement links TRBV4-1 to TRBJ1-5; D is ambiguous. The V and J ends lost 0 bases and 0 bases respectively, with 9 bases between them. Germline V lookup: CDR1 MGHRA, CDR2 YSYEKL. This CDR3 region has 16 residues. In DNA form, the CDR3 reads TGCGCCAGCAGCCAAGAGGGCCGCTATAGCAATCAGCCCCAGCATTTT. Translating it yields CASSQEGRYSNQPQHF.

This chain joins TRBV7-8 and TRBJ2-7; D might be TRBD1 (6 bases). Gene TRBJ2-1 matches the end of the DNA better, so the J call may be wrong. Looked up from germline, CDR1 is SGHVS and CDR2 is FQNEAQ. The CDR3 is made up of 17 amino acids. The CDR3 is CASSFRPGVLRYNEQFF. The CDR3 DNA follows: TGTGCCAGCAGCTTTCGGCCAGGGGTGTTGAGGTACAATGAGCAGTTCTTC.

In the case of this clone: This sample also contains other DNA sequences that code for the same CDR3. The rearrangement uses TRBV19 and TRBJ1-1, with a possible D match to TRBD1 (6 bases). The V end was cut by 3 bases, the J end by 1 base, with 6 bases between. The CDR3 runs 13 residues. Germline assignment: CDR1 LNHDA and CDR2 SQIVND (reference sequence). CDR3 sequence reads: CASSIRGNTEAFF. In nucleotides, the CDR3 is TGTGCCAGTAGTATCAGGGGGAACACTGAAGCTTTCTTT.

The chain combines TRBV6-5 with TRBJ2-7; 11 nucleotides agree with TRBD1. The CDR3 has 14 residues. J was trimmed by 3 bases and V by 7 bases; bases with no gene match: 5. The germline V gene has CDR1 MNHEY and CDR2 SVGAGI. The CDR3 sequence: CASKVGTGGYEQYF. In DNA form, the CDR3 reads TGTGCCAGCAAAGTAGGGACAGGGGGCTACGAGCAGTACTTC.

The gene calls are TRBV3-1 (or the pseudogene TRBV3-2) and TRBJ1-5; D is unclear. Germline CDR1 is LGHDT and CDR2 is YNNKEL (reference sequence). Trimming stripped 0 bases from V and 5 bases from J, with 11 bases between. This CDR3 contains 15 residues. The CDR3 bases are TGTGCCAGCAGCCAAGATAGTGCAGGCGATCAGCCCCAGCATTTT. It codes for CASSQDSAGDQPQHF.

The CDR3 region has the DNA TGTGCCAGCAGCTCCCGGGACAGGAATTTTAGGGGGGAAAAACTGTTTTTT. Translating it yields CASSSRDRNFRGEKLFF. This chain joins TRBV3-1 (or the pseudogene TRBV3-2) and TRBJ1-4; 8 nucleotides match TRBD1. This CDR3 spans 17 amino acids. Trimming removed 5 bases from V and 8 bases from J; junction bases left unmatched: 16. From germline, CDR1 is LGHDT and CDR2 YNNKEL (reference sequence).

The chain links TRBV6-5 to TRBJ2-5; 7 nucleotides align to TRBD2. Germline CDR1 is MNHEY and CDR2 is SVGAGI. The CDR3 loop spans 15 amino acids. V dropped 8 bases and J dropped 2; count of bases not matched to a gene: 11. The CDR3 spells CASRGGISPQETQYF. The CDR3 bases are TGTGCCAGCCGGGGAGGGATCAGCCCACAAGAGACCCAGTACTTC.

The chain uses TRBV14 and TRBJ1-2; D remains unclear. Looked up from germline, CDR1 is SGHDN and CDR2 is FVKESK. The CDR3 sequence is 13 residues long. Trimming removed 1 base from V and 5 bases from J, with 8 bases in between. CDR3: CASSQVGIYGYTF. Here the CDR3 DNA reads TGTGCCAGCAGCCAAGTCGGTATATATGGCTACACCTTC.